This T cell receptor beta chain stems from a study of CD8 T cells in Susac syndrome. Study summary: At blood draw, Susac syndrome patients were therapy-naive, on corticosteroids, or on intravenous immunoglobulin alone.

0.5 to 1 ug RNA was reverse transcribed with random hexamers. Amplification of the TCR beta CDR3 was carried out by immunoSEQ multiplex PCR, which spanned a total of 54 Vbeta and 13 Jbeta segments. One entry per CDR3 protein results from TCRdb running MiXCR on the immunoSEQ multiplex PCR reads. The repertoire includes approximately 94,000 distinct CDR3 sequences, roughly 96% of them detected once, and 0.3% sits in the top ten. This CDR3 is built from 16 residues. V was clipped by 0 bases and J by 10 bases; unmatched bases: 6. In germline, CDR1 is LGHDT, CDR2 YNNKEL (reference sequence). Study conclusions and caveats: CD8+ clones in Susac expanded most in TEMRA cells and active patients.

Sequencing targeted TCR beta in blood CD8+ and CD4+ T cells. In regard to this clonotype: Its antigen is still unknown.

The V call is TRBV3-1, the J call TRBJ1-6; the match to TRBD1 covers 10 bases. The specimen sequenced was CD8+ T cells from PBMCs. The clonotype originates from a human donor with Susac syndrome. The CDR3 DNA is TGTGCCAGCAGCCAAGAAACCGGGACAGGGGTCTCACCCCTCCACTTT. It specifies CASSQETGTGVSPLHF.